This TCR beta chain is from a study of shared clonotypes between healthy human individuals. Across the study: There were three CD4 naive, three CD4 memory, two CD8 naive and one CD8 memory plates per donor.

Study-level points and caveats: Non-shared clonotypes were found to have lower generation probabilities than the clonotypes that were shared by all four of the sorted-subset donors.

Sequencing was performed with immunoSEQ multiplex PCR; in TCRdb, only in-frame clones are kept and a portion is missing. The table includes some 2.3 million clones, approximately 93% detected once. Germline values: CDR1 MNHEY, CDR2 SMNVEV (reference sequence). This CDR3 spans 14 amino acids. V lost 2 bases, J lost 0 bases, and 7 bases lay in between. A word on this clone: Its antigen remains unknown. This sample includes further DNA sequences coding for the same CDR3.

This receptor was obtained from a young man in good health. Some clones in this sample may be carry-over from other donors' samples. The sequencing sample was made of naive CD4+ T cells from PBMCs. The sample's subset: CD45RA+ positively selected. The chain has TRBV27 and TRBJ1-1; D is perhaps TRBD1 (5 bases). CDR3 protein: CASSLQGMNTEAFF. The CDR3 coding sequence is TGTGCCAGCAGTTTACAGGGAATGAACACTGAAGCTTTCTTT.